This paragraph covers one TCR beta chain sequence. This receptor's antigen is unknown. Per-base quality was not reported, and no clone a single base away is much larger than it. The instrument was an Illumina HiSeq 2500. Quantitative 5'-RACE with molecular barcodes was the method used to prepare the TCR beta libraries. The original methods were these. A new computational method based on a probabilistic model of VDJ rearrangement was used to identify disease-linked TCR variants. The public reads were reanalyzed by TCRdb: fastp trimming at Q25, MiXCR alignment, in-frame beta chains only. Here each entry gathers all rows of one CDR3 protein and keeps the most common genes and DNA. TCRdb's processing, not the authors', yielded these V and J calls. In all, the sample holds roughly 240,000 distinct CDR3 sequences, and over 7% of those were seen once. The ten largest clones represent roughly 4.9% of the sample.

This specimen belongs to a study of CD8 T cells in ankylosing spondylitis (dated by TCRdb to about 2017). For the wider study: T cell receptor beta repertoires were profiled in healthy donors and ankylosing spondylitis patients so that disease-linked TCR variants could be found. In total, the full study cohort was made up of roughly 110 healthy donors and about two dozen ankylosing spondylitis patients. Samples of peripheral blood were taken, and for ankylosing spondylitis patients, synovial fluid was collected as well.

Germline trimming: 3 bases from V, 10 bases from J; junction bases outside gene matches: 16. From a lookup of the germline V gene, CDR1 and CDR2 are MNHEY and SVGEGT. The CDR3 numbers 17 residues from cysteine through phenylalanine. Only the CDR3 DNA stays, 51 bases, in frame from base 1. What the authors observed across the whole study: Significant enrichment of the disease-linked clones was reported in matched synovial fluid samples from ankylosing spondylitis patients. The disease-linked clones showed a CD8+ phenotype and occurred at relatively low frequencies in peripheral blood. Some TCR beta motif variants had previously been reported in synovial fluid and blood of reactive arthritis patients, which suggested common disease-initiation mechanisms. Blood from ankylosing spondylitis patients appeared to be characterized by a TCR beta motif made up of several highly homologous amino acid variants.

This sequence uses TRBV6-2 or TRBV6-3 and TRBJ2-1; 9 bases in the middle match TRBD2. This clonotype was obtained from a female donor with ankylosing spondylitis or in good health (not recorded which). The sample was blood, either unsorted or a sorted T cell fraction (not recorded which). DNA sequence: TGTGCCAGCAGTTATCCCCCACTAGCGGGTGGCCCGAGGGAGCAGTTCTTC. Its amino acids are CASSYPPLAGGPREQFF.